These T cell receptor beta chains were read from a single sample in a study of T cell clones after liver transplantation. The method was immunoSEQ multiplex PCR; TCRdb's version includes in-frame clones alone and lacks a portion of them. The sample records 80,000 or so clones, roughly four fifths being singletons. The source was CD4+ T cells from blood, collected 45 to 46 months after liver transplant. These receptors all stem from a human patient who received a liver transplant. The graft donor may account for some of the T cells. The CDR3 runs from the conserved cysteine through the conserved F or W. A D gene is named only where the DNA matches it firmly. Clone size is shown for a subset of rows, as once, few, many or a class of expanded clone.

V,D,size,J,CDR3
TRBV7-8,NA,few,TRBJ2-1,CASSLSGPYNEQFF
TRBV18,TRBD2,few,TRBJ2-3,CASSIGALRTSASTDTQYF
TRBV7-9,NA,NA,TRBJ1-1,CASSFYENTEAFF
TRBV7-9,NA,few,TRBJ1-4,CASSTHSGNEKLFF
TRBV4-1,TRBD1,NA,TRBJ2-6,CASSREGTGTGANVLTF
TRBV7-2,TRBD1,once,TRBJ2-7,CASSIPGTGTYEQYF
TRBV7-2,NA,NA,TRBJ2-3,CASSLYGRVETQYF
TRBV6-1,TRBD1,NA,TRBJ2-7,CASRAGQGEIGEYF
TRBV19,TRBD2,NA,TRBJ2-3,CASSIKLAGTTDTQYF
TRBV11-2,TRBD1,NA,TRBJ1-3,CASSHAGGNTIYF
TRBV6-5,NA,NA,TRBJ1-2,CASSEAAGTNPTF
TRBV5-4,TRBD1,few,TRBJ2-2,CASSPDRVATGELFF
TRBV6-5,NA,NA,TRBJ1-4,CASRASNEKLFF
TRBV5-1,NA,NA,TRBJ1-1,CASSLLQGMGTEAFF
TRBV25-1,NA,NA,TRBJ1-5,CASSVTGQNQPQHF
TRBV28,NA,NA,TRBJ2-1,CASSLLGGNNEQFF
TRBV4-3,NA,NA,TRBJ2-3,CASSQSTTDTQYF
TRBV7-2,NA,NA,TRBJ2-2,CASSFSSRAGLNTGELFF
TRBV5-1,TRBD2,NA,TRBJ2-1,CASRWTSGSRYNEQFF
TRBV7-3,NA,NA,TRBJ2-7,CASSSGAGYEQYF
TRBV28,NA,NA,TRBJ1-5,CASSSGAGNQPQHF
TRBV30,NA,once,TRBJ2-3,CAWNFNSGPTDTQYF
TRBV7-2,NA,NA,TRBJ2-2,CASSRGEPNTGELFF
TRBV27,TRBD2,NA,TRBJ2-3,CASSAWTSGKDTQYF